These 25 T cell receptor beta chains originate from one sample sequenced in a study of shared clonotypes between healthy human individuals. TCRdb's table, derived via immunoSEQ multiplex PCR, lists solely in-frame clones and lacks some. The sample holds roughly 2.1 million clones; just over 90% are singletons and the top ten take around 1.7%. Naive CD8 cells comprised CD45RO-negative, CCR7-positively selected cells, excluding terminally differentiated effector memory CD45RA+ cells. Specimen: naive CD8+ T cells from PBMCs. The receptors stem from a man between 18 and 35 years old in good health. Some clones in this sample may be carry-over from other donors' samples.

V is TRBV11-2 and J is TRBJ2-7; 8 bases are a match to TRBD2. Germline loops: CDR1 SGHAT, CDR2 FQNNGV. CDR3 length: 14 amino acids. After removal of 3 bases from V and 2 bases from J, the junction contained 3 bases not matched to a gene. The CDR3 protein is CASSFGTRAYEQYF. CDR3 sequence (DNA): TGTGCCAGCAGCTTTGGGACTAGGGCCTACGAGCAGTACTTC.

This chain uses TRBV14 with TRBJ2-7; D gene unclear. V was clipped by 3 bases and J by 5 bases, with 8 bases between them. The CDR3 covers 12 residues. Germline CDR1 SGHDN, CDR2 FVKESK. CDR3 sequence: CASSQRLNEQYF. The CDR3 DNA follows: TGTGCCAGCAGCCAGCGCTTGAACGAGCAGTACTTC.

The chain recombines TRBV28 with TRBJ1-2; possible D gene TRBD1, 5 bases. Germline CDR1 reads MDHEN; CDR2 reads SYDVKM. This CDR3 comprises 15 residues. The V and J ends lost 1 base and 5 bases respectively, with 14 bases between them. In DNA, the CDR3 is TGTGCCAGCAGTTTATTTGGCAGGGATCTTTATGGCTACACCTTC. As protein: CASSLFGRDLYGYTF.

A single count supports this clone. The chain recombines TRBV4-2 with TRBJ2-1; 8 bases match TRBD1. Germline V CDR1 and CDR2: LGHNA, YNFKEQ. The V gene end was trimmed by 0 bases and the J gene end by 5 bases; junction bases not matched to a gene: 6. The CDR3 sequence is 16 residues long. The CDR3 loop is CASSQEGDRIDNEQFF. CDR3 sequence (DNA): TGTGCCAGCAGCCAAGAAGGGGACAGGATTGACAATGAGCAGTTCTTC.

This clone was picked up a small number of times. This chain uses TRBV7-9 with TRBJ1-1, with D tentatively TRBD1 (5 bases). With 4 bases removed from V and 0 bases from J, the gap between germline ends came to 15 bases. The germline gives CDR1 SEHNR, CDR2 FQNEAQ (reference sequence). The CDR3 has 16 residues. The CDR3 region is CASSSSAGPLNTEAFF. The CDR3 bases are TGTGCCAGCAGCTCAAGCGCAGGGCCGTTGAACACTGAAGCTTTCTTT.

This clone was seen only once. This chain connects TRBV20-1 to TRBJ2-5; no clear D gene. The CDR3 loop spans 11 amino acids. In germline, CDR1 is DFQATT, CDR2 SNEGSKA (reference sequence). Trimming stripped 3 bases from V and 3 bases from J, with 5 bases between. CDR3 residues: CSASLKETQYF. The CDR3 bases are TGCAGTGCTAGTCTGAAAGAGACCCAGTACTTC.

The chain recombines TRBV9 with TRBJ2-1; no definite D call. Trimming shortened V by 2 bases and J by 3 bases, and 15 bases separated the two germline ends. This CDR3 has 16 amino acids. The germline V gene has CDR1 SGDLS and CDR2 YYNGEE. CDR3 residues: CASSVLSGPDYNEQFF. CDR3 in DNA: TGTGCCAGCAGCGTCCTCTCCGGCCCCGACTACAATGAGCAGTTCTTC. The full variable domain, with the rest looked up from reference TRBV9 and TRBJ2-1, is DSGVTQTPKHLITATGQRVTLRCSPRSGDLSVYWYQQSLDQGLQFLIQYYNGEERAKGNILERFSAQQFPDLHSELNLSSLELGDSALYFCASSVLSGPDYNEQFFGPGTRLTVL.

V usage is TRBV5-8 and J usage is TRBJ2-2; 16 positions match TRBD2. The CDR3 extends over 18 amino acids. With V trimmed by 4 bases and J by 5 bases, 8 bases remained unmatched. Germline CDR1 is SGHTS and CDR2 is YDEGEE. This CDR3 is CASSAGTSGRAYTGELFF. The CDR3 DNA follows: TGTGCCAGCAGCGCCGGGACTAGCGGGAGGGCCTATACCGGGGAGCTGTTTTTT. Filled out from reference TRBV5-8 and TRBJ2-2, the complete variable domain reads EAGVTQSPTHLIKTRGQQATLRCSPISGHTSVYWYQQALGLGLQFLLWYDEGEERNRGNFPPRFSGRQFPNYSSELNVNALELEDSALYLCASSAGTSGRAYTGELFFGEGSRLTVL.

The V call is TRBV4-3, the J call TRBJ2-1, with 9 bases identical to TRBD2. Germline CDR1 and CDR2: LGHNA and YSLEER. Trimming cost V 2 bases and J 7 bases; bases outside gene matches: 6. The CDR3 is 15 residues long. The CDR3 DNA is TGCGCCAGCAGCCAAACAGCGGGAGGCGGGAATGAGCAGTTCTTC. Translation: CASSQTAGGGNEQFF.

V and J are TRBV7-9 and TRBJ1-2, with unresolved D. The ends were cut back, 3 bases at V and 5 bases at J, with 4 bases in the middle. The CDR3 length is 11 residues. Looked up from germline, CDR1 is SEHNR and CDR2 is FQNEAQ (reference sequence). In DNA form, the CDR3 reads TGTGCCAGCAGCTTTGGGTATGGCTACACCTTC. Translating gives CASSFGYGYTF.

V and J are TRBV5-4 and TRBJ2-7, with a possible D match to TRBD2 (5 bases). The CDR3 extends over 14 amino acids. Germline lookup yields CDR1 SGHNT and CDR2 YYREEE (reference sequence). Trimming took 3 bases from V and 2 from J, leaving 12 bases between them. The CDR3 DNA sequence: TGTGCCAGCAGCTCGGAGGTCCTTGCCTACGAGCAGTACTTC. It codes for CASSSEVLAYEQYF.

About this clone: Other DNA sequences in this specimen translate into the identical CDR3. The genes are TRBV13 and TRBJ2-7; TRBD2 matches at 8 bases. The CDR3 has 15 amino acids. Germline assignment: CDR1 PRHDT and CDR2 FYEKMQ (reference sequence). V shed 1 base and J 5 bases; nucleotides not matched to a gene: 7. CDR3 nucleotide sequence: TGTGCCAGCAGCTTAGCGGGAGGGCCTCGGGACGAGCAGTACTTC. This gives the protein CASSLAGGPRDEQYF.

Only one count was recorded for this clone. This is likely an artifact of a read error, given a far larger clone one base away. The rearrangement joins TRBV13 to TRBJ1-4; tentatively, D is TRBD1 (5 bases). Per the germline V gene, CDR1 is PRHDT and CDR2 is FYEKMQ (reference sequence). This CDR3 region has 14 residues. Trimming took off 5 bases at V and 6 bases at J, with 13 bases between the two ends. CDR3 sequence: CASSLGRDDEKLFF. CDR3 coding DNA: TGTGCCAGCAGCCTCGGCAGGGACGATGAAAAACTGTTTTTT.

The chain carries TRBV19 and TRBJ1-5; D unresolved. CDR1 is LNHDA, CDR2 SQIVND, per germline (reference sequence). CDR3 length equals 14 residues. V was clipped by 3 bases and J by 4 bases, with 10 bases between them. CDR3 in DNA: TGTGCCAGTAGTATTCTCGACCCGAATCAGCCCCAGCATTTT. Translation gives CASSILDPNQPQHF.

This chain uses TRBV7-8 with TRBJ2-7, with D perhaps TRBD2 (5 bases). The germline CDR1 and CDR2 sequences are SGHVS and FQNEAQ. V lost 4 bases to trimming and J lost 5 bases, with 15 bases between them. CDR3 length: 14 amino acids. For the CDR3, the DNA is TGTGCCAGCAGCTGGCTAGGAGGCTCGGACGAGCAGTACTTC. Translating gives CASSWLGGSDEQYF.

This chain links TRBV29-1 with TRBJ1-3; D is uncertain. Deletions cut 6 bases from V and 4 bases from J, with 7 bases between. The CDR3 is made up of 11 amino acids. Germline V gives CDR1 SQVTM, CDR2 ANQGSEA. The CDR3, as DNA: TGCAGCGTCCGAGGGGGAAACACCATATATTTT. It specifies CSVRGGNTIYF. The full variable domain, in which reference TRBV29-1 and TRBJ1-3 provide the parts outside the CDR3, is SAVISQKPSRDICQRGTSLTIQCQVDSQVTMMFWYRQQPGQSLTLIATANQGSEATYESGFVIDKFPISRPNLTFSTLTVSNMSPEDSSIYLCSVRGGNTIYFGEGSWLTVV.

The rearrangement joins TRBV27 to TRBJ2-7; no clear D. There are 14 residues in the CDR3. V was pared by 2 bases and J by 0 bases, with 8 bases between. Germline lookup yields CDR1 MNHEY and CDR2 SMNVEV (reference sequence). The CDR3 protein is CASSLGHNSYEQYF. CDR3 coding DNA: TGTGCCAGCAGTTTAGGCCACAACTCCTACGAGCAGTACTTC.

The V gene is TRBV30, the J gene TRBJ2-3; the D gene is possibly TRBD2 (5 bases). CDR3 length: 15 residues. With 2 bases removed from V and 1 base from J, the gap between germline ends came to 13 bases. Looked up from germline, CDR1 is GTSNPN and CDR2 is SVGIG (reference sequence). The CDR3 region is CAWSLTAEGTDTQYF. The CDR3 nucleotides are TGTGCCTGGAGTCTCACAGCGGAAGGCACAGATACGCAGTATTTT.

CDR3 protein: CATSRDGQGRVEKLFF. CDR3 in DNA: TGTGCCACCAGCAGAGATGGACAGGGAAGGGTTGAAAAACTGTTTTTT. This chain connects TRBV15 to TRBJ1-4, with TRBD1 matching 8 bases. The V and J ends lost 0 bases and 7 bases, in that order; junction bases with no gene match: 7. Germline CDR1 and CDR2: LNHNV and YYDKDF (reference sequence). This CDR3 contains 16 residues.

As DNA, the CDR3 is TGTGCCAGCAGCTTAGGGATGCAGGGGGCTGGAAACACCATATATTTT. Translating gives CASSLGMQGAGNTIYF. The V and J genes are TRBV7-2 and TRBJ1-3, with 7 bases identical to TRBD1. Germline V lookup: CDR1 SGHTA, CDR2 FQGNSA. The CDR3 loop spans 16 amino acids. V lost 1 base to trimming and J lost 2 bases; unmatched junction nucleotides: 5.

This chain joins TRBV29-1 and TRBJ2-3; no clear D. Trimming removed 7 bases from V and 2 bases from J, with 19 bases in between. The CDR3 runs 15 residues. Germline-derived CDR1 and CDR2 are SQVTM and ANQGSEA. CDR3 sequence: CSAVPLLDFTDTQYF. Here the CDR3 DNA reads TGCAGCGCTGTACCCTTACTCGATTTCACAGATACGCAGTATTTT.

In nucleotides, the CDR3 is TGTGCCAGTCGAAGTGAAACTAGCGGGAGTTTGTCCTACAATGAGCAGTTCTTC. Residues: CASRSETSGSLSYNEQFF. The V gene is TRBV19, the J gene TRBJ2-1; 11 positions match TRBD2. J gave up 1 base and V 8 bases, and 13 bases lay outside the gene matches. The CDR3 extends over 18 amino acids. Germline CDR1 is LNHDA and CDR2 is SQIVND (reference sequence).

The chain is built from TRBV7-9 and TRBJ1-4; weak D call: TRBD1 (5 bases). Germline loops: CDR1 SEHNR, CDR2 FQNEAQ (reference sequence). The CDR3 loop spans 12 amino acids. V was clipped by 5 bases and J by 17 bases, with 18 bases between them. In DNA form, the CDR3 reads TGTGCCAGCAGCCCAATGATAGGGACGTGCTTTTTT. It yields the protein CASSPMIGTCFF.

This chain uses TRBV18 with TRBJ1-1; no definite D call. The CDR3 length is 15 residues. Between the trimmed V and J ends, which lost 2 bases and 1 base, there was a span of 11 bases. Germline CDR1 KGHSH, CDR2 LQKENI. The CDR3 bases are TGTGCCAGCTCACCAGACAACCTCGGGAACACTGAAGCTTTCTTT. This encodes CASSPDNLGNTEAFF. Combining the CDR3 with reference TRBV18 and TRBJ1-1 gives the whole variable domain NAGVMQNPRHLVRRRGQEARLRCSPMKGHSHVYWYRQLPEEGLKFMVYLQKENIIDESGMPKERFSAEFPKEGPSILRIQQVVRGDSAAYFCASSPDNLGNTEAFFGQGTRLTVV.

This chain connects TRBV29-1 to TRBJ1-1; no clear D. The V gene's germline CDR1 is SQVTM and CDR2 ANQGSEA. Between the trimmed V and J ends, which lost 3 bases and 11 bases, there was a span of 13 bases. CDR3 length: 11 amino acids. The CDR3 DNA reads TGCAGCGTTGATGACGGGCCCCCTGCTTTCTTT. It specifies CSVDDGPPAFF.